The sequence of this T cell receptor (beta chain) was determined in a study of CD8 T cells in Susac syndrome (dated by TCRdb to the late 2010s). Describing the broader study: Whether CD8+ T cell activation and differentiation in Susac syndrome was antigen driven was tested using repertoire sequencing. The study at large found these results: The TCR sequencing and HLA analysis was acknowledged to have included a relatively small number of individuals.

RNA was extracted using the RNeasy kit, and roughly 0.45 to 1 microgram was reverse transcribed with random hexamers. TCR beta CDR3 regions were amplified with the immunoSEQ multiplex PCR assay covering 54 Vbeta and 13 Jbeta segments. To correct PCR amplification bias, a synthetic template baseline was used for both primer optimization and computational correction. On the study's bioinformatics: Reads were annotated to V, D and J genes according to IMGT and were analyzed with immunoSEQ Analyzer, with only productive sequences retained. To calculate clonality, Shannon entropy was normalized by log2 of the number of productive unique sequences and then subtracted from one. Public and private clones were assessed among the 100 most prevalent clones of each patient and control. Clones were defined as Susac-specific if absent from the healthy and MS cohorts, from around 1,000 published viral clones and from other ImmuneACCESS disease sequences. TCRdb redid the processing of the public reads, applying fastp at Q25 and MiXCR, and retained in-frame beta chains. Rows with one shared CDR3 protein collapse into an entry with the most common genes and DNA. TCRdb, rather than the study authors, made the V and J calls. Present in this sample are over 150,000 distinct CDR3 sequences, nearly 95% of which were seen just once. The biggest ten clones account for 0.093% of the sample.

As regards this clonotype: Its antigen is still unknown. No clone much larger than this one lies a single base away; base qualities are absent.

Peripheral blood CD8+ and CD4+ T cells from healthy donors, Susac syndrome patients and multiple sclerosis patients were profiled by high-throughput TCR beta sequencing. Treatment-naive patients with stable or active relapsing-remitting disease fulfilling revised McDonald criteria were used as multiple sclerosis controls. Bulk CD8+ and CD4+ T cells were purified by magnetic negative isolation, whereas CD8+ TEMRA cells were enriched by FACS. Blood was drawn into EDTA tubes, processed within 24 hours, and PBMCs were isolated by density gradient centrifugation. PBMCs destined for TCR sequencing were cryopreserved in liquid nitrogen and later thawed in a 37 °C water bath. The sorted or isolated CD4+, CD8+ and CD8+ TEMRA cells had a purity of 90% or higher. The sequencing sample was made of CD4+ T cells from PBMCs. The receptor was isolated from a human donor with multiple sclerosis.

At the DNA level, the sequence is TGTGCCAGCAGCCCTCCCCCGGGCGAGCAGTACTTC. This translates into CASSPPPGEQYF. The sequence joins TRBV4-2 to TRBJ2-7, with the D gene uncertain. Trimming removed 4 bases from V and 6 bases from J, leaving 10 bases between the germline ends. The CDR3 has 12 amino acids, counting the end cysteine and phenylalanine. CDR3 DNA only is kept here, 36 bases in frame from base 1. CDR1 LGHNA and CDR2 YNFKEQ were looked up in the germline V gene.